This entry concerns a single T cell receptor (beta chain). The antigen remains unidentified. Use of 60 Vbeta and 13 Jbeta primers characterized the PCR. Profiled with immunoSEQ multiplex PCR; TCRdb holds only in-frame clones, not every one. Of around 140,000 clones listed, about four fifths are singletons. The source of the sample is a study of cytomegalovirus exposure and HLA in healthy donors. Study in general: Most donors, 81% of over 300 genotyped, fell in the Caucasian-associated ancestry cluster. Study-wide findings and caveats: Analysis was performed later, and it showed HLA-associated TCR beta chains to be more clonally expanded than equally common others. Later, an analysis found that common viral pathogens appeared to be linked with several of the most significant clusters.

This CDR3 is built from 15 residues. Germline CDR1 MNHEY, CDR2 SVGAGI. Trimming cost V 5 bases and J 2 bases, with 16 bases left between them. The specimen was PBMCs. The clonotype comes from a woman aged 18-29 years in good health and CMV-seropositive. The genes are TRBV6-5 and TRBJ2-7; no definite D call. CDR3 nucleotides: TGTGCCAGCAGTGCCTCCGTGGCAGGTGCCTACGAGCAGTACTTC. It codes for CASSASVAGAYEQYF.